The 13 T cell receptor beta chains below were found in one sample sequenced in a study of control samples from healthy donors and cancer patients (dated by TCRdb to the early 2020s). Library method: the immunoSEQ multiplex PCR assay. The table comes from immuneACCESS by way of TCRdb, which keeps in-frame sequences with V and J called. Part of the clones is missing from these tables; in studies checked, under half for an unresolved V gene and the rest for unknown reasons. This sample has 60,000 to 85,000 clones in its table, and around 94% of those were observed once. The ten largest clones represent approximately 5.8% of the sample. Sequencing was carried out using blood. The receptor set was obtained from a woman aged 55-70 years in good health.

J is TRBJ2-1 and V is TRBV10-2; the D is unclear. Germline values: CDR1 WSHSY, CDR2 SAAADI. Trimming pared 3 bases from V and 9 bases from J, leaving 24 bases between. This CDR3 contains 17 residues. CDR3 DNA: TGCGCCAGCAGTGATAACTGGGGTCTGCAAGACAAAATTGAGCAGTTCTTC. Protein sequence: CASSDNWGLQDKIEQFF.

The J gene is TRBJ2-1, the V gene TRBV6-5; 8 bases line up with TRBD2. The junction had 6 bases not matched to a gene; V was cut back by 6 bases and J by 2 bases. CDR1 is MNHEY, CDR2 SVGAGI, per germline. CDR3 length equals 15 residues. The CDR3 loop is CASRYTSGPYNEQFF. Written as DNA, the CDR3 is TGTGCCAGCAGGTATACTAGCGGACCCTACAATGAGCAGTTCTTC.

The rearrangement joins TRBV18 to TRBJ2-1; the match to TRBD1 covers 9 bases. Germline V gene data show CDR1 as KGHSH and CDR2 as LQKENI. The J segment lost 7 bases and the V segment lost 3 bases, leaving 4 bases of the junction unmatched. The CDR3 extends over 14 amino acids. Written as DNA, the CDR3 is TGTGCCAGCTCACCTGGGACAGGGCGGAATGAGCAGTTCTTC. It specifies CASSPGTGRNEQFF.

The V and J genes are TRBV29-1 and TRBJ1-1; perhaps TRBD1 as D (5 bases). Germline-derived CDR1 and CDR2 are SQVTM and ANQGSEA. This CDR3 region has 13 residues. V lost 5 bases, J lost 0 bases, and 10 bases lay in between. For the CDR3, the DNA is TGCAGCGTTAGAAGACAGTTGAACACTGAAGCTTTCTTT. Protein product: CSVRRQLNTEAFF. Full variable domain (outside the CDR3, taken from reference TRBV29-1 and TRBJ1-1): SAVISQKPSRDICQRGTSLTIQCQVDSQVTMMFWYRQQPGQSLTLIATANQGSEATYESGFVIDKFPISRPNLTFSTLTVSNMSPEDSSIYLCSVRRQLNTEAFFGQGTRLTVV.

CDR3 DNA sequence: TGTGCCAGCAGCTTGGGACCGAAGGATCAGCCCCAGCATTTT. This translates into CASSLGPKDQPQHF. This sequence joins TRBV5-6 and TRBJ1-5; D unresolved. This CDR3 contains 14 residues. CDR1 and CDR2 from the germline V gene are SGHDT and YYEEEE. V lost 0 bases and J 5 bases, leaving 9 bases between the germline ends.

CDR3 sequence: CASRRFQADTGELFF. CDR3 nucleotides: TGTGCCAGTAGGAGATTCCAGGCTGACACCGGGGAGCTGTTTTTT. The gene calls are TRBV19 and TRBJ2-2, with no clear D. This CDR3 is 15 amino acids long. The germline CDR1 and CDR2 sequences are LNHDA and SQIVND (reference sequence). Trimming took off 6 bases at V and 3 bases at J, with 14 bases between the two ends. Full variable domain (missing parts from reference TRBV19 and TRBJ2-2): DGGITQSPKYLFRKEGQNVTLSCEQNLNHDAMYWYRQDPGQGLRLIYYSQIVNDFQKGDIAEGYSVSREKKESFPLTVTSAQKNPTAFYLCASRRFQADTGELFFGEGSRLTVL.

The genes are TRBV28 and TRBJ2-7, with D possibly matching TRBD1 (7 bases). Germline CDR1 reads MDHEN; CDR2 reads SYDVKM. Trimming took 3 bases from V and 4 from J, leaving 13 bases between them. The CDR3 consists of 14 residues. The CDR3 here is CASSFARGRYEQYF. CDR3 coding DNA: TGTGCCAGCAGTTTTGCCAGGGGGAGGTACGAGCAGTACTTC. Full variable domain (remainder filled in from reference TRBV28 and TRBJ2-7): DVKVTQSSRYLVKRTGEKVFLECVQDMDHENMFWYRQDPGLGLRLIYFSYDVKMKEKGDIPEGYSVSREKKERFSLILESASTNQTSMYLCASSFARGRYEQYFGPGTRLTVT.

This clone was seen once. The J gene is TRBJ1-1, the V gene TRBV20-1; tentative D call: TRBD1 (5 bases). The CDR3 sequence is 15 residues long. Per germline, CDR1 DFQATT and CDR2 SNEGSKA (reference sequence). V was clipped by 3 bases and J by 8 bases, with 22 bases between them. CDR3 DNA: TGCAGTGCTAGTACACCCAACCGAGGGACGTTGGAAGCTTTCTTT. Translating it yields CSASTPNRGTLEAFF.

The chain couples TRBV10-3 to TRBJ2-5, with 7 bases lining up with TRBD2. The germline gives CDR1 ENHRY, CDR2 SYGVKD. J lost 1 base, V lost 0 bases, and 8 bases had no gene match. CDR3 length equals 17 residues. This chain's CDR3 is CAISESQWASGQETQYF. In nucleotides, the CDR3 is TGTGCCATCAGTGAGTCTCAGTGGGCTAGCGGCCAAGAGACCCAGTACTTC.

This chain's CDR3 is CASSFPGGINQPQHF. CDR3 DNA: TGTGCCAGCAGTTTCCCGGGGGGCATCAATCAGCCCCAGCATTTT. This chain links TRBV28 with TRBJ1-5; D perhaps matches TRBD1 (6 bases). The CDR3 contains 15 residues. CDR1 and CDR2 from the germline V gene are MDHEN and SYDVKM. With 3 bases removed from V and 3 bases from J, the gap between germline ends came to 12 bases.

CDR3 region: CASNQDYGGGYTF. The CDR3 nucleotides read TGTGCCAGCAATCAGGATTATGGTGGTGGCTACACCTTC. The chain uses TRBV28 and TRBJ1-2; D is undetermined. V lost 7 bases and J 7 bases, leaving 16 bases between the germline ends. Germline assignment: CDR1 MDHEN and CDR2 SYDVKM. This CDR3 spans 13 amino acids.

This chain uses TRBV19 with TRBJ1-2; D is unresolved. The V end was cut by 6 bases, the J end by 4 bases, with 24 bases between. This CDR3 has 17 amino acids. CDR1 and CDR2 (germline): LNHDA, SQIVND (reference sequence). CDR3 DNA sequence: TGTGCCAGTAGACCTGCCAACCCCGCAGGTAGAATCTATGGCTACACCTTC. Translating gives CASRPANPAGRIYGYTF.

CDR3 residues: CASSLRSDRGKNEQFF. In nucleotides, the CDR3 is TGTGCCAGCAGCTTACGCAGTGACAGGGGGAAGAATGAGCAGTTCTTC. V and J are TRBV11-3 and TRBJ2-1; 9 bases line up with TRBD1. This CDR3 spans 16 amino acids. V shed 2 bases, J shed 7 bases, and the junction held 9 bases outside the gene matches. The V gene's germline CDR1 is SGHNT and CDR2 YENEEA.